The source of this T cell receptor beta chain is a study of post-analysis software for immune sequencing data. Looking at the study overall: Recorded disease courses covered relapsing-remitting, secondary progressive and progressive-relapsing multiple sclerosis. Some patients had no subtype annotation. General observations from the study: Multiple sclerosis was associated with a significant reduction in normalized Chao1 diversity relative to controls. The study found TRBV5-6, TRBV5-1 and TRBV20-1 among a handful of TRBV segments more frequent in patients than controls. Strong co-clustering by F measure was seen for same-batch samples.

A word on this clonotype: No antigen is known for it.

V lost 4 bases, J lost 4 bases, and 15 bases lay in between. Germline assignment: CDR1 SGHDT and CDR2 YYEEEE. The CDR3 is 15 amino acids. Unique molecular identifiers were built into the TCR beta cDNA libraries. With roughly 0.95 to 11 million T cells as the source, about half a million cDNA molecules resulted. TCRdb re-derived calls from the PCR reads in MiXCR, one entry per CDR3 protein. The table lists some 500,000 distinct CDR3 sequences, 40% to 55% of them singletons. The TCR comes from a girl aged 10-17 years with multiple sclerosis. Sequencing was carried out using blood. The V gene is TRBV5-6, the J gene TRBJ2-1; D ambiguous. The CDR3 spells CASSPYRNLYNEQFF. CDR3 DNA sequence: TGTGCCAGCAGCCCATACCGGAACCTGTACAATGAGCAGTTCTTC.